The sequence of this T cell receptor (beta chain) was determined in a study of post-analysis software for immune sequencing data. Study-level findings and limits: Higher frequency in patients than in controls was seen for about five TRBV segments, with TRBV5-6, TRBV5-1 and TRBV20-1 among them.

Points on this clonotype: Its antigen is unidentified.

The CDR3 totals 16 residues. Germline CDR1 is MDHEN and CDR2 is SYDVKM. Trimming left V 1 base short and J 4 bases short, with 13 bases between. Carried by the TCR beta cDNA libraries were unique molecular identifiers. TCRdb called the PCR reads again in MiXCR, with one record for every CDR3 protein. The data hold roughly 620,000 distinct CDR3 sequences, with 44% observed a single time. The J gene is TRBJ1-4, the V gene TRBV28; D might be TRBD1 (5 bases). The clonotype comes from a girl aged 5-17 years with multiple sclerosis. Specimen: blood. CDR3 in amino acids: CASSLSGQINNEKLFF. Written as DNA, the CDR3 is TGTGCCAGCAGTTTATCAGGGCAGATCAATAATGAAAAACTGTTTTTT.